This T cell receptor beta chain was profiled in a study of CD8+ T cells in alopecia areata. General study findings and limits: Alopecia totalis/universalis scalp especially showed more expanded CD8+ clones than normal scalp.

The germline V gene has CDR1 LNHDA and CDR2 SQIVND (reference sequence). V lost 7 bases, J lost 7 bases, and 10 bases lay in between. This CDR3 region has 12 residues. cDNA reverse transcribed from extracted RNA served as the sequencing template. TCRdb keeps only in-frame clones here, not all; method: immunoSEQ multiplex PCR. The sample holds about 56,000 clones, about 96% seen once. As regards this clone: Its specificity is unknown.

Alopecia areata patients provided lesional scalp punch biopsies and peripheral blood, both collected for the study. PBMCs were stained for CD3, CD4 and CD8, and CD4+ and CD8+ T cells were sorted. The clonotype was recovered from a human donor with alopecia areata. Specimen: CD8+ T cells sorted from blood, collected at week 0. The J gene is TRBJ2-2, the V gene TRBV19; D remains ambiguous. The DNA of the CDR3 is TGTGCCAGTACCATTTCGGACGGGGAGCTGTTTTTT. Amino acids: CASTISDGELFF.